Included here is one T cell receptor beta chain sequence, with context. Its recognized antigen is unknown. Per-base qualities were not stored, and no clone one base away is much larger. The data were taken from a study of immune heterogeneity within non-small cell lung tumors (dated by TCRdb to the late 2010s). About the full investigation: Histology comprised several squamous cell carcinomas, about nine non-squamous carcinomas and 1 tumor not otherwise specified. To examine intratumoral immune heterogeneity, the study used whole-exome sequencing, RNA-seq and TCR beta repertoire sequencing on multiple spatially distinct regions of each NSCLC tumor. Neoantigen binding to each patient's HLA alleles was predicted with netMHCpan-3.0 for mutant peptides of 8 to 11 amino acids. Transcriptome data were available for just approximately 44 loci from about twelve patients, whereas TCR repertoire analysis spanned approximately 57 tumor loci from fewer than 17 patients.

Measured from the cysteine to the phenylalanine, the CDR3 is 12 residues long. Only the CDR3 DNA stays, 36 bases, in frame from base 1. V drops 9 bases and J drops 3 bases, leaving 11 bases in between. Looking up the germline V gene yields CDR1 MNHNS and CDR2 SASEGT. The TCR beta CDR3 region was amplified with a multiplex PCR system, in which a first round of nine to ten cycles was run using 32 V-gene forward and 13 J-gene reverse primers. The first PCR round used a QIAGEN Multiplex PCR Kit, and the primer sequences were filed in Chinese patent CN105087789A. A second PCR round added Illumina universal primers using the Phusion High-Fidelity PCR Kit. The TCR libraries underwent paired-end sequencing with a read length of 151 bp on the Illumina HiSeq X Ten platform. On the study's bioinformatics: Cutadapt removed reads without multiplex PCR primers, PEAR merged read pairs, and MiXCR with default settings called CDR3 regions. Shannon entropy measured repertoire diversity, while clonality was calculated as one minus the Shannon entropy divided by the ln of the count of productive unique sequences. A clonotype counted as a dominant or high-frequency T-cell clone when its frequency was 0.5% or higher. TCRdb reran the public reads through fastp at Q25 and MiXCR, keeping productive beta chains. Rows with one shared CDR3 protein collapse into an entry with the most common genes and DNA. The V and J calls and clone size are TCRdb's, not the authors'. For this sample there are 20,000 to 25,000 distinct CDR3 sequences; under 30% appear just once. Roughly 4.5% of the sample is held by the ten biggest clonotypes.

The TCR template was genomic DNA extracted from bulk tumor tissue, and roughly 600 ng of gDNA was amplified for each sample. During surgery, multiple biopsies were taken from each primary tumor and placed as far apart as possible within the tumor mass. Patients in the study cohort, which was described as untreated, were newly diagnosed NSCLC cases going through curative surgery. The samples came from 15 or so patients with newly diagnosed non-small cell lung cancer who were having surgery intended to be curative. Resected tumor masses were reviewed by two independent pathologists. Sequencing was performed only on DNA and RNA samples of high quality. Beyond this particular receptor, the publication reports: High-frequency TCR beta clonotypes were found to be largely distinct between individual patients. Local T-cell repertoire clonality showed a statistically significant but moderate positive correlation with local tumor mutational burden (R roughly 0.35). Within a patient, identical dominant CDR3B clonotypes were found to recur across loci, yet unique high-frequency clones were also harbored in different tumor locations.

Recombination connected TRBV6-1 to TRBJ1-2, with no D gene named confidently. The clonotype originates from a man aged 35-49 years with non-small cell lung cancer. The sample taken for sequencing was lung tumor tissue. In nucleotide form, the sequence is TGTGCCAGTCGACGGGGAGACTATGGCTACACCTTC. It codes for CASRRGDYGYTF.